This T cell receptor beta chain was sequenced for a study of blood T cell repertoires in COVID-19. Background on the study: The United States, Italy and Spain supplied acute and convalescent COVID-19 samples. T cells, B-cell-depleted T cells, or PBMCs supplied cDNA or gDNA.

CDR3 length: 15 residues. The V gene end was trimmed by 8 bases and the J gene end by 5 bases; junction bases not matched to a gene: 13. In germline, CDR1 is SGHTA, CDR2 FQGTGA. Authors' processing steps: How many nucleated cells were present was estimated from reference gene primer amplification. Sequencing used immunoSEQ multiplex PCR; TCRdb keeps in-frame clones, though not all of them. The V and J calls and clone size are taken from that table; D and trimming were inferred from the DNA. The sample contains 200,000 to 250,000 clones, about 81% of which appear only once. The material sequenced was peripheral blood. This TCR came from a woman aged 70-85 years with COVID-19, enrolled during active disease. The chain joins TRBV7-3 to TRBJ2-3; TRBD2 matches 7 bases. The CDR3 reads CASLPVPGLLDTQYF. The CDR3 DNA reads TGTGCCAGCCTACCGGTCCCGGGACTATTAGATACGCAGTATTTT. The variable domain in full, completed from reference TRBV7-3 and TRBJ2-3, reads GAGVSQTPSNKVTEKGKYVELRCDPISGHTALYWYRQSLGQGPEFLIYFQGTGAADDSGLPNDRFFAVRPEGSVSTLKIQRTERGDSAVYLCASLPVPGLLDTQYFGPGTRLTVL.